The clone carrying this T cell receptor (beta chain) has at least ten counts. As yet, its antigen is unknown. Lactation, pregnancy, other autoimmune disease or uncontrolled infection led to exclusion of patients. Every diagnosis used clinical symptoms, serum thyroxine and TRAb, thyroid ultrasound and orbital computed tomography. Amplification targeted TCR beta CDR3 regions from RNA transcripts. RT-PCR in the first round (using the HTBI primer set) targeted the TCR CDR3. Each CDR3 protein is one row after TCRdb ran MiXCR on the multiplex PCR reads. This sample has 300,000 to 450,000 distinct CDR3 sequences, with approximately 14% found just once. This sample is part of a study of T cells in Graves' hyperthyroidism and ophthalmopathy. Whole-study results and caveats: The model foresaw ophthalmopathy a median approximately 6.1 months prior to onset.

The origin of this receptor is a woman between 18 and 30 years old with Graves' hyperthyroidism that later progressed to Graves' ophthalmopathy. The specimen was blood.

The CDR3 loop reads CASTSWAGSSYGYTF. The CDR3 DNA reads TGTGCCAGCACGTCTTGGGCAGGGTCTTCCTATGGCTACACCTTC. The V and J genes are TRBV28 and TRBJ1-2; D may be TRBD1 (5 bases). The CDR3 length is 15 residues. The germline CDR1 and CDR2 sequences are MDHEN and SYDVKM. The ends were cut back, 7 bases at V and 4 bases at J, with 19 bases in the middle.